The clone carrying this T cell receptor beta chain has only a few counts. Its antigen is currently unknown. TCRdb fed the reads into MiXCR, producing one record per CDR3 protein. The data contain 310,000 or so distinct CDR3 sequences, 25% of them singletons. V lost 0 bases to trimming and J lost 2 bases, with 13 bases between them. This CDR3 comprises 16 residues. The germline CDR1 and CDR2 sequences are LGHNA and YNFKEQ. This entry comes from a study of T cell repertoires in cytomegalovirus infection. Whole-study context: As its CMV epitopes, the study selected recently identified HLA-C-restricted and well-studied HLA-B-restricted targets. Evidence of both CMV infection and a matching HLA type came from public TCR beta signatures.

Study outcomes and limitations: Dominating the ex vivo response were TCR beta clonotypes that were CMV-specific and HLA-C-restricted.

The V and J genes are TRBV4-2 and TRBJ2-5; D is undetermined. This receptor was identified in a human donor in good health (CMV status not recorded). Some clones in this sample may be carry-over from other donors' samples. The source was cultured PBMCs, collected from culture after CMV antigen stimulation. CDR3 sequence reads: CASSQDPGVGQETQYF. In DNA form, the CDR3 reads TGTGCCAGCAGCCAAGATCCTGGGGTCGGGCAAGAGACCCAGTACTTC.